The 20 T cell receptor beta chains reported below all come from one sample, sequenced in a study of shared T cell receptors in the human thymus. The protocol was immunoSEQ multiplex PCR, while the TCRdb copy is restricted to in-frame clones and leaves out a portion. This table holds some 700,000 clones, approximately 85% found once. This sample also appeared in a second study, on human thymus T cells.

The sample consisted of thymocytes. The receptors shown here come from a girl in the first two years of life with a congenital heart defect.

This clone showed up just a few times. V gene TRBV5-6 combines with J gene TRBJ1-5; a possible D gene is TRBD1 (5 bases). The CDR3 spans 13 residues. Germline V CDR1 and CDR2: SGHDT, YYEEEE. Deletions cut 2 bases from V and 5 bases from J, with 8 bases between. Here the CDR3 reads CASSLGEDQPQHF. The DNA of the CDR3 is TGTGCCAGCAGCTTAGGGGAAGATCAGCCCCAGCATTTT.

This chain uses TRBV6-6 with TRBJ2-7; TRBD1 might be the D (5 bases). This CDR3 has 14 residues. Trimming took off 6 bases at V and 1 base at J, with 13 bases between the two ends. Germline-derived CDR1 and CDR2 are MNHNY and SVGAGI (reference sequence). The CDR3 DNA sequence: TGTGCCAGCAGCTCATTAGGGGTGTCCTACGAGCAGTACTTC. Protein: CASSSLGVSYEQYF.

The chain recombines TRBV14 with TRBJ2-7, with D perhaps matching TRBD1 (5 bases). Trimming shortened V by 2 bases and J by 6 bases, and 11 bases separated the two germline ends. The CDR3 is 13 amino acids. Germline V lookup: CDR1 SGHDN, CDR2 FVKESK. The CDR3 coding sequence is TGTGCCAGCAGCCAATACAGGTTCGGCGAGCAGTACTTC. This encodes CASSQYRFGEQYF. Filled out from reference TRBV14 and TRBJ2-7, the complete variable domain reads EAGVTQFPSHSVIEKGQTVTLRCDPISGHDNLYWYRRVMGKEIKFLLHFVKESKQDESGMPNNRFLAERTGGTYSTLKVQPAELEDSGVYFCASSQYRFGEQYFGPGTRLTVT.

The chain joins TRBV28 to TRBJ2-5; 9 bases match TRBD2. Germline assignment: CDR1 MDHEN and CDR2 SYDVKM. The CDR3 totals 17 residues. With V trimmed by 5 bases and J by 2 bases, 12 bases remained unmatched. For the CDR3, the DNA is TGTGCCAGCAGTGGGAGTGAGACTAGCGGATTACAAGAGACCCAGTACTTC. It codes for CASSGSETSGLQETQYF.

The rearrangement uses TRBV29-1 and TRBJ2-3; D gene unclear. V gave up 3 bases and J gave up 1 base, with 8 bases separating them. The CDR3 sequence is 13 residues long. Germline-derived CDR1 and CDR2 are SQVTM and ANQGSEA. The CDR3 protein is CSVEEMGTDTQYF. The CDR3, as DNA: TGCAGCGTTGAGGAGATGGGCACAGATACGCAGTATTTT.

This chain joins TRBV6-6 and TRBJ1-2; a weak D match, TRBD1 (5 bases). Germline CDR1 MNHNY, CDR2 SVGAGI (reference sequence). The length of the CDR3 is 16 residues. V lost 5 bases and J lost 3, with 19 bases in between. The CDR3 sequence: CASSNERQGSDYGYTF. In DNA, the CDR3 is TGTGCCAGCAGTAACGAAAGGCAGGGATCAGACTATGGCTACACCTTC.

The V gene is TRBV7-8, the J gene TRBJ2-7, with 8 bases matching TRBD2. Per the germline V gene, CDR1 is SGHVS and CDR2 is FQNEAQ. The CDR3 runs 15 residues. With V trimmed by 0 bases and J by 3 bases, 4 bases remained unmatched. CDR3 region: CASSLAHRGGYEQYF. CDR3 coding DNA: TGTGCCAGCAGCTTAGCGCATCGGGGGGGCTACGAGCAGTACTTC.

The V gene is TRBV6-1, the J gene TRBJ1-2; the D gene is possibly TRBD1 (5 bases). Trimming pared 6 bases from V and 3 bases from J, leaving 8 bases between. Germline lookup yields CDR1 MNHNS and CDR2 SASEGT. This CDR3 is built from 12 residues. The CDR3 sequence: CASRQGHYGYTF. The CDR3, as DNA: TGTGCCAGCAGGCAGGGCCACTATGGCTACACCTTC.

The chain uses TRBV29-1 and TRBJ1-2; possible D gene TRBD1, 5 bases. The CDR3 contains 12 residues. Looked up from germline, CDR1 is SQVTM and CDR2 is ANQGSEA. The V and J ends lost 7 bases and 5 bases respectively, with 14 bases between them. The CDR3 sequence: CSAPERQYGYTF. The CDR3 nucleotides are TGCAGCGCCCCCGAAAGACAGTATGGCTACACCTTC.

This chain connects TRBV27 to TRBJ1-5, with 7 bases lining up with TRBD1. Germline CDR1 is MNHEY and CDR2 is SMNVEV (reference sequence). V was pared by 5 bases and J by 5 bases, with 12 bases of the junction left unmatched. The CDR3 contains 16 residues. CDR3 bases: TGTGCCAGCAGTGCAGACAGGGAAGGCCTTTATCAGCCCCAGCATTTT. Amino acids: CASSADREGLYQPQHF.

J is TRBJ2-7 and V is TRBV5-1; TRBD2 might be the D (6 bases). CDR3 size: 14 residues. V lost 1 base and J 3 bases, leaving 11 bases between the germline ends. Germline-derived CDR1 and CDR2 are SGHRS and YFSETQ. CDR3 protein: CASSLTEEGYEQYF. The DNA for the CDR3 is TGCGCCAGCAGCTTGACAGAGGAGGGCTACGAGCAGTACTTC. Using reference TRBV5-1 and TRBJ2-7 for the parts outside the CDR3, the full variable domain is KAGVTQTPRYLIKTRGQQVTLSCSPISGHRSVSWYQQTPGQGLQFLFEYFSETQRNKGNFPGRFSGRQFSNSRSEMNVSTLELGDSALYLCASSLTEEGYEQYFGPGTRLTVT.

CDR3 region: CASSLSGLAGGPSGEQFF. The CDR3 DNA reads as TGCGCCAGCAGCTTGTCGGGACTAGCGGGGGGGCCGTCAGGTGAGCAGTTCTTC. V and J are TRBV5-1 and TRBJ2-1, with TRBD2 identical over 16 bases. The V and J ends lost 1 base and 9 bases, in that order; junction bases with no gene match: 10. Germline-derived CDR1 and CDR2 are SGHRS and YFSETQ. The CDR3 has 18 amino acids.

This clone was observed a single time. The chain combines TRBV18 with TRBJ1-1; D uncertain. The CDR3 has 15 amino acids. Trimming removed 0 bases at V and 3 bases at J, with 11 bases between. CDR1 and CDR2 (germline): KGHSH, LQKENI. The CDR3 nucleotides are TGTGCCAGCTCACCACCAGGGAGCTTTTACACTGAAGCTTTCTTT. It is translated as CASSPPGSFYTEAFF.

The chain combines TRBV29-1 with TRBJ2-1, with a possible D match to TRBD1 (5 bases). CDR3 length: 13 residues. Trimming removed 3 bases from V and 2 bases from J, with 8 bases in between. Germline CDR1 SQVTM, CDR2 ANQGSEA. The CDR3 DNA follows: TGCAGCGTTGAGGGGCCGCCCTACAATGAGCAGTTCTTC. Translating gives CSVEGPPYNEQFF.

The J gene is TRBJ2-7, the V gene TRBV5-4; 7 nucleotides agree with TRBD1. Germline V CDR1 and CDR2: SGHNT, YYREEE (reference sequence). This CDR3 has 14 residues. The ends lost 4 bases at V and 0 bases at J; junction bases unmatched: 4. CDR3 sequence (DNA): TGTGCCAGCAGCCCAGGACAGGTCTCCTACGAGCAGTACTTC. Translating it yields CASSPGQVSYEQYF.

This chain joins TRBV5-1 and TRBJ2-2, with TRBD2 identical over 14 bases. Germline V gene sequence: CDR1 SGHRS, CDR2 YFSETQ. The CDR3 is made up of 20 amino acids. With 3 bases clipped from V and 4 bases from J, the junction kept 14 bases outside the gene matches. The CDR3 bases are TGCGCCAGCAGCTCATCCTTGACTAGCGGGGGGGCTCGGGCCACCGGGGAGCTGTTTTTT. Its translation: CASSSSLTSGGARATGELFF.

The chain links TRBV15 to TRBJ1-1, with TRBD1 as a possible D gene (5 bases). CDR1 and CDR2 from the germline V gene are LNHNV and YYDKDF (reference sequence). The V and J ends lost 0 bases and 10 bases respectively, with 12 bases between them. This CDR3 is 13 amino acids long. As DNA, the CDR3 is TGTGCCACCAGCAGAGATCACTTCGGGGGAGCTTTCTTT. Protein sequence: CATSRDHFGGAFF.

J is TRBJ2-7 and V is TRBV9; 8 positions match TRBD2. This CDR3 spans 14 amino acids. Germline-derived CDR1 and CDR2 are SGDLS and YYNGEE. V gave up 4 bases and J gave up 7 bases; unmatched junction bases: 10. The CDR3 sequence is CASSPGGVASEQYF. CDR3 in DNA: TGTGCCAGCAGCCCCGGGGGGGTGGCTAGTGAGCAGTACTTC.

J is TRBJ1-6 and V is TRBV28, with D hard to call. V was clipped by 6 bases and J by 3 bases, with 12 bases between them. CDR1 is MDHEN and CDR2 is SYDVKM in the germline V gene. The CDR3 has 15 residues. CDR3 bases: TGTGCCAGCAGAGAGGGATCTGACTATAATTCACCCCTCCACTTT. Protein sequence: CASREGSDYNSPLHF.

The chain recombines TRBV7-2 with TRBJ1-1, with D perhaps matching TRBD1 (6 bases). Germline CDR1 reads SGHTA; CDR2 reads FQGNSA. The CDR3 covers 16 residues. V was shortened by 3 bases and J by 3 bases, with 17 bases between the two germline ends. The CDR3 sequence is CASSLTGGDSDTEAFF. In nucleotides, the CDR3 is TGTGCCAGCAGCTTGACTGGGGGCGACTCGGACACTGAAGCTTTCTTT.